The 21 T cell receptor beta chains given below trace back to one sample, sequenced in a study of beta chain features in type 1 diabetes. Notes on the study in general: Among all four CD4+ subsets, Type 1 diabetes patients had TCRB CDR3s that were moderately but significantly shorter.

As every portion of the isolated RNA was reverse transcribed, the sequencing read expressed TCRB transcripts. The table came from immunoSEQ multiplex PCR; TCRdb's copy has only in-frame clones and leaves some out. The sample shows about 26,000 clones, roughly half of them seen only once. Their target antigens are unknown. The sequenced sample was stem cell memory CD4+ T cells from blood. The origin of the receptors is a man younger than 40 with type 1 diabetes.

The V and J genes are TRBV29-1 and TRBJ1-1; D perhaps matches TRBD1 (5 bases). V shed 6 bases and J shed 1 base, with 12 bases lying between them. The CDR3 sequence is 13 residues long. CDR1 is SQVTM, CDR2 ANQGSEA, per germline. CDR3: CSVTSTENTEAFF. The DNA of the CDR3 is TGCAGCGTCACTTCGACAGAGAACACTGAAGCTTTCTTT.

This clone came up a few times. The chain has TRBV9 and TRBJ2-2; D is uncertain. The CDR3 consists of 15 residues. In germline, CDR1 is SGDLS, CDR2 YYNGEE. V gave up 6 bases and J gave up 2 bases, with 14 bases separating them. In nucleotides, the CDR3 is TGTGCCAGCACCCCCACGGCGGCTAACACCGGGGAGCTGTTTTTT. Translation gives CASTPTAANTGELFF.

The rearrangement links TRBV5-1 to TRBJ2-1; perhaps TRBD2 as D (5 bases). Germline V gives CDR1 SGHRS, CDR2 YFSETQ. The germline V and J ends were trimmed by 3 bases and 3 bases, with 10 bases remaining between them. CDR3 size: 14 residues. CDR3 loop: CASSSAAGYNEQFF. DNA for the CDR3: TGCGCCAGCAGCTCCGCCGCGGGCTACAATGAGCAGTTCTTC.

This clone was seen only a few times. The DNA is left out, because the CDR3 cannot be placed on it with certainty; the CDR3 is given as TCRdb lists it. The gene calls are TRBV9 and TRBJ1-2; whether TRBD1, the table's D call, matches the DNA was not checked. The CDR3 has 13 amino acids, counting both end residues. Germline lookup yields CDR1 SGDLS and CDR2 YYNGEE. CDR3 in amino acids: CASSVALGAVHSF.

Only a few counts were recorded for this clone. J is TRBJ1-5 and V is TRBV29-1, with D perhaps matching TRBD1 (5 bases). Germline lookup yields CDR1 SQVTM and CDR2 ANQGSEA. The CDR3 totals 14 residues. Trimming took off 4 bases at V and 7 bases at J, with 17 bases between the two ends. DNA for the CDR3: TGCAGCGTTGCGGGAGGGGTCCCCGAACAGCCCCAGCATTTT. Residues: CSVAGGVPEQPQHF.

The chain joins TRBV4-1 to TRBJ1-2, with 7 bases aligning to TRBD1. Germline V gives CDR1 MGHRA, CDR2 YSYEKL. The V and J ends lost 3 bases and 8 bases, in that order; junction bases with no gene match: 9. The length of the CDR3 is 14 residues. The chain's CDR3 is CASSQPPGQLGYTF. CDR3 bases: TGCGCCAGCAGCCAGCCACCGGGACAGTTGGGCTACACCTTC.

The V gene is TRBV5-1, the J gene TRBJ1-2, with D tentatively TRBD1 (5 bases). The CDR3 length is 14 residues. Looked up from germline, CDR1 is SGHRS and CDR2 is YFSETQ. Trimming removed 1 base from V and 0 bases from J, with 7 bases in between. CDR3 coding DNA: TGCGCCAGCAGCTTGAGGACAACTAACTATGGCTACACCTTC. This codes for CASSLRTTNYGYTF.

The chain joins TRBV6-6 to TRBJ1-1; a possible D gene is TRBD1 (5 bases). Trimming shortened V by 6 bases and J by 6 bases, and 14 bases separated the two germline ends. Germline V gene data show CDR1 as MNHNY and CDR2 as SVGAGI (reference sequence). The CDR3 is made up of 13 amino acids. As DNA, the CDR3 is TGTGCCAGCAGAGTACAGGCCGGAGCTGAAGCTTTCTTT. Amino acid sequence: CASRVQAGAEAFF.

This clone was counted between two and nine times. The chain carries TRBV23-1 and TRBJ1-5; D not certain. TRBV23-1 is treated as an ORF (open reading frame) with a function not yet certain. V lost 6 bases to trimming and J lost 5 bases, with 11 bases between them. The CDR3 sequence is 13 residues long. The CDR3 DNA sequence: TGCGCCAGCAGCCCAAGACTTTATCAGCCCCAGCATTTT. This sequence encodes CASSPRLYQPQHF.

The V and J genes are TRBV28 and TRBJ2-6; no clear D gene. CDR1 and CDR2 from the germline V gene are MDHEN and SYDVKM. V lost 6 bases and J 0 bases, leaving 24 bases between the germline ends. The CDR3 extends over 20 amino acids. The DNA of the CDR3 is TGTGCCAGCAGACTAACTGGGTACGGCTTCGACGGCTCTGGGGCCAACGTCCTGACTTTC. Translating it yields CASRLTGYGFDGSGANVLTF.

This clone was found a few times. This rearrangement joins TRBV18 to TRBJ1-1; 8 bases are a match to TRBD1. The CDR3 is 17 residues long. The V gene's germline CDR1 is KGHSH and CDR2 LQKENI. Trimming at V came to 4 bases and at J to 1 base, leaving 11 bases not matched to a gene. The CDR3 nucleotides are TGTGCCAGCTCACAAAGCGACAGGGGTTACAAGAACACTGAAGCTTTCTTT. Its protein is CASSQSDRGYKNTEAFF.

V is TRBV5-4 and J is TRBJ2-5; maybe TRBD1 (6 bases). This CDR3 has 13 amino acids. Trimming took off 6 bases at V and 1 base at J, with 10 bases between the two ends. Germline CDR1 is SGHNT and CDR2 is YYREEE (reference sequence). This CDR3 is CASTDRLQETQYF. The CDR3 nucleotides are TGTGCCAGCACTGACAGGCTCCAAGAGACCCAGTACTTC.

The V gene is TRBV7-2, the J gene TRBJ2-5; TRBD2 agrees at 16 bases. This CDR3 contains 19 residues. V was clipped by 3 bases and J by 1 base; unmatched bases: 8. The germline V gene encodes CDR1 SGHTA and CDR2 FQGNSA. CDR3 DNA sequence: TGTGCCAGCAGCTTTGGGACTAGCGGGGGGGCCTCCCCCCAAGAGACCCAGTACTTC. Protein product: CASSFGTSGGASPQETQYF.

The chain combines TRBV2 with TRBJ1-1; D remains unclear. V was pared by 7 bases and J by 1 base, with 10 bases between. The CDR3 consists of 13 residues. Germline V gives CDR1 SNHLY, CDR2 FYNNEI. The CDR3 region is CASTEGGNTEAFF. The CDR3 DNA reads TGTGCCAGCACGGAGGGCGGGAACACTGAAGCTTTCTTT.

V gene TRBV12-5 combines with J gene TRBJ2-7; 8 bases agree with TRBD1. The CDR3 is 14 residues long. Germline CDR1 reads LGHNT; CDR2 reads FRNRAP. The ends lost 6 bases at V and 3 bases at J; junction bases unmatched: 7. This CDR3 is CASGGTGGDYEQYF. DNA for the CDR3: TGTGCTAGTGGCGGGACAGGAGGGGACTACGAGCAGTACTTC.

This clone showed up just once. The chain is built from TRBV18 and TRBJ2-7; TRBD2 agrees at 12 bases. Germline CDR1 and CDR2: KGHSH and LQKENI. V shed 3 bases, J shed 3 bases, and the junction held 3 bases outside the gene matches. The CDR3 loop spans 15 amino acids. The CDR3 spells CASSPGLAGYYEQYF. The CDR3 coding sequence is TGTGCCAGCTCACCCGGACTAGCGGGATACTACGAGCAGTACTTC.

The gene calls are TRBV6-5 and TRBJ1-1; perhaps TRBD1 as D (6 bases). CDR1 MNHEY and CDR2 SVGAGI come from the germline V gene. The V and J ends lost 8 bases and 7 bases respectively, with 23 bases between them. This CDR3 has 15 amino acids. The CDR3 nucleotides are TGTGCCAGCTGGGGGTCAGGGGCGGGTAGTGGTGAAGCTTTCTTT. Translating it yields CASWGSGAGSGEAFF.

This chain uses TRBV4-1 with TRBJ1-4; weak D call: TRBD1 (6 bases). The CDR3 extends over 16 amino acids. Trimming took 6 bases from V and 7 from J, leaving 21 bases between them. Germline CDR1 MGHRA, CDR2 YSYEKL. Here the CDR3 DNA reads TGCGCCAGCAGGGTCGCGACCGGACAGAGCGTTGAAAAACTGTTTTTT. This sequence encodes CASRVATGQSVEKLFF.

The chain joins TRBV10-3 to TRBJ1-2; maybe TRBD1 (5 bases). Germline V gene lookup returns CDR1 ENHRY and CDR2 SYGVKD. The germline V and J ends were trimmed by 5 bases and 6 bases, with 13 bases remaining between them. The CDR3 length is 13 residues. DNA of the CDR3: TGTGCCATCAGTTTCCAGGGAAGGGATGGCTACACCTTC. Encoded protein: CAISFQGRDGYTF.

In its sample, this clone was seen once. V and J are TRBV7-9 and TRBJ2-2; D may be TRBD1 (7 bases). The CDR3 runs to 16 residues. Germline V gives CDR1 SEHNR, CDR2 FQNEAQ (reference sequence). Trimming pared 6 bases from V and 2 bases from J, leaving 16 bases between. DNA for the CDR3: TGTGCCAGCAGAAAACGGGGGACAGACAACACCGGGGAGCTGTTTTTT. This codes for CASRKRGTDNTGELFF.

This clone was counted only a few times. This chain links TRBV18 with TRBJ2-7, with 8 bases that match TRBD1. V gave up 4 bases and J gave up 6 bases; unmatched junction bases: 8. Germline V gene sequence: CDR1 KGHSH, CDR2 LQKENI. The CDR3 sequence is 14 residues long. The CDR3: CASSQDRVEGEQYF. The CDR3 region has the DNA TGTGCCAGCTCACAGGACAGGGTAGAAGGCGAGCAGTACTTC.